The 17 T cell receptor beta chains below come from one sample, sequenced in a study of cytomegalovirus exposure and HLA in healthy donors. The data were produced by immunoSEQ multiplex PCR, yet TCRdb's version contains in-frame clones alone and is incomplete. The data show tens of thousands of clones, 90% to 95% seen once. The sequencing sample was made of PBMCs. The receptors shown here come from a man younger than 35 in good health and CMV-seropositive.

The chain carries TRBV6-6 and TRBJ2-7, with D perhaps matching TRBD1 (6 bases). The germline gives CDR1 MNHNY, CDR2 SVGAGI (reference sequence). The CDR3 runs to 13 residues. Trimming removed 2 bases at V and 2 bases at J, with 7 bases between. CDR3 amino acids: CASSYDRTYEQYF. DNA for the CDR3: TGTGCCAGCAGTTACGACAGGACCTACGAGCAGTACTTC.

The count of this clone is one. The chain links TRBV7-9 to TRBJ2-3, with 10 bases lining up with TRBD2. V gave up 1 base and J gave up 1 base; unmatched junction bases: 8. Germline V CDR1 and CDR2: SEHNR, FQNEAQ (reference sequence). The CDR3 contains 18 residues. In nucleotides, the CDR3 is TGTGCCAGCAGCTTAGTCCCAGCGGGGGGGCGACGCACAGATACGCAGTATTTT. Translation gives CASSLVPAGGRRTDTQYF.

The CDR3 sequence: CASSHRGASIEQFF. DNA of the CDR3: TGTGCCAGCAGCCACAGGGGGGCGAGTATTGAGCAGTTCTTC. This chain uses TRBV7-9 with TRBJ2-1; 8 bases match TRBD1. Germline V CDR1 and CDR2: SEHNR, FQNEAQ (reference sequence). The junction had 9 bases not matched to a gene; V was cut back by 5 bases and J by 9 bases. The CDR3 spans 14 residues.

The chain joins TRBV5-6 to TRBJ1-4, with D unclear. The CDR3 has 16 amino acids. Germline CDR1 SGHDT, CDR2 YYEEEE. Trimming stripped 2 bases from V and 3 bases from J, with 14 bases between. The chain's CDR3 is CASSLTRDLSNEKLFF. CDR3 in DNA: TGTGCCAGCAGCTTAACACGGGATCTCTCTAATGAAAAACTGTTTTTT.

The V gene is TRBV7-6, the J gene TRBJ2-2; possibly TRBD1 for D (6 bases). Between the trimmed V and J ends, which lost 2 bases and 1 base, there was a span of 14 bases. The CDR3 consists of 17 residues. CDR1 SGHVS and CDR2 FNYEAQ come from the germline V gene. The CDR3 sequence is CASSLPRGDLNTGELFF. CDR3 nucleotides: TGTGCCAGCAGCTTACCCAGGGGCGACTTGAACACCGGGGAGCTGTTTTTT.

This chain connects TRBV6-4 to TRBJ2-7, with D unresolved. From germline, CDR1 is MRHNA and CDR2 SNTAGT. The CDR3 covers 17 residues. V dropped 8 bases and J dropped 3 bases, with 26 bases sitting between them. As DNA, the CDR3 is TGTGCCAGCCATAGGAGTTTAGTTCGCGTCAGAATCTACGAGCAGTACTTC. The encoded protein is CASHRSLVRVRIYEQYF.

A note on this clone: The junction does not match germline at one end; this may be a read error. The chain combines TRBV6-5 with TRBJ2-7; TRBD1 matches 9 bases. The germline V gene encodes CDR1 MNHEY and CDR2 SVGAGI. The CDR3 is made up of 15 amino acids. CDR3 coding DNA: TGTGCAAGCAAGGCCGGGACAGGGACCTATTACGAGCAGTACTTC. As protein: CASKAGTGTYYEQYF.

The chain joins TRBV28 to TRBJ1-1; 12 bases line up with TRBD1. J was trimmed by 8 bases and V by 4 bases; bases with no gene match: 8. Germline V gives CDR1 MDHEN, CDR2 SYDVKM. The CDR3 is made up of 15 amino acids. CDR3 region: CASSSPGTGGGEAFF. CDR3 DNA sequence: TGTGCCAGCAGTTCCCCCGGGACAGGGGGCGGGGAAGCTTTCTTT.

CDR3 DNA: TGTGCCAGCAGCCCAGGACAGGGGGGTGGCACAGATACGCAGTATTTT. Amino acid sequence: CASSPGQGGGTDTQYF. The chain joins TRBV7-9 to TRBJ2-3, with 10 bases lining up with TRBD1. The CDR3 loop spans 16 amino acids. V lost 5 bases to trimming and J lost 1 base; unmatched junction nucleotides: 6. The germline gives CDR1 SEHNR, CDR2 FQNEAQ (reference sequence).

The rearrangement uses TRBV5-5 and TRBJ2-2; 7 positions match TRBD1. The CDR3 runs 15 residues. The trim removed 2 bases at V and 3 bases at J, leaving 4 bases unmatched. Germline lookup yields CDR1 SGHKS and CDR2 YYEKEE (reference sequence). CDR3 protein: CASSLTGAYTGELFF. Here the CDR3 DNA reads TGTGCCAGCAGCTTAACAGGGGCGTACACCGGGGAGCTGTTTTTT.

This clone was observed a single time. The chain couples TRBV2 to TRBJ1-1; 8 nucleotides align to TRBD1. V shed 9 bases and J 8 bases; nucleotides not matched to a gene: 8. CDR1 is SNHLY and CDR2 is FYNNEI in the germline V gene. CDR3 size: 12 residues. The CDR3 DNA follows: TGTGCCAGGGGGACCAGGGGGCGCGAAGCTTTCTTT. Its translation is CARGTRGREAFF.

The chain uses TRBV2 and TRBJ1-2, with D possibly being TRBD1 (6 bases). CDR1 and CDR2 from the germline V gene are SNHLY and FYNNEI. This CDR3 comprises 13 residues. Trimming took off 6 bases at V and 6 bases at J, with 14 bases between the two ends. The CDR3 loop is CASRILQGDGYTF. The CDR3 DNA is TGTGCCAGCAGAATATTACAGGGTGATGGCTACACCTTC.

The chain carries TRBV5-1 and TRBJ1-3; TRBD1 is a possible D gene (5 bases). The V gene's germline CDR1 is SGHRS and CDR2 YFSETQ. The ends were cut back, 4 bases at V and 6 bases at J, with 17 bases in the middle. This CDR3 is built from 15 residues. The CDR3 reads CASSQDTATTNTIYF. CDR3 bases: TGCGCCAGCAGCCAGGACACTGCGACCACAAACACCATATATTTT.

The chain combines TRBV5-1 with TRBJ2-1, with TRBD2 as a possible D gene (6 bases). Germline CDR1 reads SGHRS; CDR2 reads YFSETQ. With 5 bases removed from V and 8 bases from J, the gap between germline ends came to 17 bases. The CDR3 length is 14 residues. CDR3 nucleotide sequence: TGCGCCAGCAGTCCGGGATACGGGAGCTATGAGCAGTTCTTC. Translated, it gives CASSPGYGSYEQFF.

V usage is TRBV12-5 and J usage is TRBJ1-2, with 7 bases matching TRBD1. This CDR3 is 15 amino acids long. The J segment lost 5 bases and the V segment lost 5 bases, leaving 11 bases of the junction unmatched. Germline values: CDR1 LGHNT, CDR2 FRNRAP. The CDR3 DNA reads TGTGCTAGTGGTCCCTCCGGACAGGCCCGATATGGCTACACCTTC. Protein product: CASGPSGQARYGYTF.

The V gene is TRBV15, the J gene TRBJ2-7, with D possibly being TRBD1 (6 bases). Germline CDR1 LNHNV, CDR2 YYDKDF (reference sequence). V was clipped by 0 bases and J by 7 bases, with 13 bases between them. The CDR3 runs 14 residues. CDR3 sequence (DNA): TGTGCCACCAGCAGAGATCTCCAGGGGTGGGAGCAGTACTTC. This translates into CATSRDLQGWEQYF.

The chain employs TRBV7-9 and TRBJ1-2; weak D call: TRBD1 (6 bases). Germline CDR1 SEHNR, CDR2 FQNEAQ (reference sequence). Trimming removed 5 bases from V and 7 bases from J, with 20 bases in between. The CDR3 has 15 residues. The CDR3 loop is CASSPHPQGIGGYTF. The CDR3 DNA sequence: TGTGCCAGCAGCCCGCATCCGCAGGGGATCGGTGGCTACACCTTC.